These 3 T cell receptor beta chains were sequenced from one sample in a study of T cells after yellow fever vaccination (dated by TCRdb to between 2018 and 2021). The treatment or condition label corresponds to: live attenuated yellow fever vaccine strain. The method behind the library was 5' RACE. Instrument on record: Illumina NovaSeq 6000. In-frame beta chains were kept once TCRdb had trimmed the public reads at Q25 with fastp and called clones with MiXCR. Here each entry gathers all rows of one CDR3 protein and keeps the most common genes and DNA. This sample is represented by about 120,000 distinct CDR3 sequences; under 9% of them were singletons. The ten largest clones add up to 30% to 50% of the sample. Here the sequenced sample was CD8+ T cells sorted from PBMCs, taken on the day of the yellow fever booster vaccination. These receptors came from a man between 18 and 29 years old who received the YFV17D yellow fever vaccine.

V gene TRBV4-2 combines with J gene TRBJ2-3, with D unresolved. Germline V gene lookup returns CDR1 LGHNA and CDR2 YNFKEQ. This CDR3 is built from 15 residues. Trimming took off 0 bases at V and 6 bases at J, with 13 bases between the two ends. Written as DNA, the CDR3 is TGTGCCAGCAGCCAAGATATGGCTTTCCGGGATACGCAGTATTTT. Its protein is CASSQDMAFRDTQYF.

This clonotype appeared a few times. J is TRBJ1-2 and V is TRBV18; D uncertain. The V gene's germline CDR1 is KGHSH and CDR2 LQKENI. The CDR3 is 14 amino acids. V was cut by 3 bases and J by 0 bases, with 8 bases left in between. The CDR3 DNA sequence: TGTGCCAGCTCACCTTCCTCAGCTAACTATGGCTACACCTTC. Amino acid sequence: CASSPSSANYGYTF.

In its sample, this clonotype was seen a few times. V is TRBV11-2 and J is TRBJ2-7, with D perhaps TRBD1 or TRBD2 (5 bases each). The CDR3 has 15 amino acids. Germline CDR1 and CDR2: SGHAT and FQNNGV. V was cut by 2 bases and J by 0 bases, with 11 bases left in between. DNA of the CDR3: TGTGCCAGCAGCTTACGCTCAGGGAGCTCCTACGAGCAGTACTTC. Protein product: CASSLRSGSSYEQYF.